The clone carrying this T cell receptor (beta chain) has more than one count but fewer than ten. Its antigen is currently unknown. This entry is derived from a study of blood T cells in healthy people across ages. Germline CDR1 reads MNHEY; CDR2 reads SVGEGT. The ends were cut back, 6 bases at V and 9 bases at J, with 12 bases in the middle. CDR3 length: 12 residues. A sample-barcoded 5' primer and a J-beta primer mix were used in a second PCR of about 7 to 12 cycles. TCRdb reprocessed the 5' RACE reads via MiXCR and lists one record per CDR3 protein. The sample lists more than 800,000 distinct CDR3 sequences; 25% to 30% were seen once. At least 5 micrograms of total RNA were extracted per sample. Notes on the study in general: Changes seen in expanded clonotypes were possibly confounded by donor CMV status left unknown. Those diversity estimates obtained from one million T cells were thought to be underestimates. Compared with aged donors, long-lived donors showed fewer expanded clones, suggesting selection.

The clonotype originates from a woman of 80 years or more in good health. The source material was blood. The chain has TRBV6-2 or TRBV6-3 and TRBJ2-1; D gene unclear. CDR3 coding DNA: TGTGCCAGCAGCCGCTCCCGCGGTGAGCAGTTCTTC. It yields the protein CASSRSRGEQFF.